Each of the 17 T cell receptor beta chains below was sequenced from the same sample in a study of cytomegalovirus exposure and HLA in healthy donors. 60 Vbeta and 13 Jbeta primers were used in PCR. Method: immunoSEQ multiplex PCR; TCRdb's copy keeps in-frame clones and lacks some. The data show 200,000 to 250,000 clones, 82% seen once. Specimen: PBMCs. The receptors originated from a woman aged 40 to 50 in good health and CMV-seropositive.

The gene calls are TRBV4-2 and TRBJ1-2, with 7 nucleotides matching TRBD1. CDR3 size: 13 residues. The germline CDR1 and CDR2 sequences are LGHNA and YNFKEQ. V shed 6 bases and J 5 bases; nucleotides not matched to a gene: 6. DNA for the CDR3: TGTGCCAGCAGGGGGACAGCGTCGTATGGCTACACCTTC. Encoded protein: CASRGTASYGYTF.

In its sample, this clone was seen a few times. J is TRBJ2-2 and V is TRBV6-4; 8 bases match TRBD2. In germline, CDR1 is MRHNA, CDR2 SNTAGT. V was pared by 3 bases and J by 1 base, with 4 bases of the junction left unmatched. The CDR3 loop spans 16 amino acids. CDR3 DNA: TGTGCCAGCAGTGATGTTGCGGGAGGGAACACCGGGGAGCTGTTTTTT. Amino acid sequence: CASSDVAGGNTGELFF.

The genes are TRBV7-2 and TRBJ1-2; TRBD1 matches 9 bases. With 4 bases clipped from V and 5 bases from J, the junction kept 5 bases outside the gene matches. This CDR3 has 14 residues. Germline loops: CDR1 SGHTA, CDR2 FQGNSA. The DNA of the CDR3 is TGTGCCAGCAGCTCCTCGGGACAGGGTTATGGCTACACCTTC. Its translation: CASSSSGQGYGYTF. Combining the CDR3 with reference TRBV7-2 and TRBJ1-2 gives the whole variable domain GAGVSQSPSNKVTEKGKDVELRCDPISGHTALYWYRQSLGQGLEFLIYFQGNSAPDKSGLPSDRFSAERTGGSVSTLTIQRTQQEDSAVYLCASSSSGQGYGYTFGSGTRLTVV.

The rearrangement joins TRBV9 to TRBJ1-1; unclear D gene. V was clipped by 4 bases and J by 1 base, with 8 bases between them. Germline loops: CDR1 SGDLS, CDR2 YYNGEE. This CDR3 contains 13 residues. In DNA, the CDR3 is TGTGCCAGCAGCACACAAGAGAACACTGAAGCTTTCTTT. Translation: CASSTQENTEAFF.

V gene TRBV10-2 combines with J gene TRBJ2-7; TRBD1 might be the D (6 bases). Germline loops: CDR1 WSHSY, CDR2 SAAADI. The CDR3 spans 13 residues. V shed 7 bases and J shed 7 bases, with 17 bases lying between them. This chain's CDR3 is CASNPQGLSEQYF. DNA of the CDR3: TGCGCCAGCAATCCACAGGGTTTAAGTGAGCAGTACTTC.

The chain uses TRBV5-1 and TRBJ1-1; possible D gene TRBD1, 5 bases. The CDR3 contains 15 residues. V was cut by 2 bases and J by 5 bases, with 16 bases left in between. Germline V lookup: CDR1 SGHRS, CDR2 YFSETQ. CDR3 loop: CASSLVARVDTEAFF. The CDR3 DNA is TGCGCCAGCAGCTTAGTCGCCAGGGTCGATACTGAAGCTTTCTTT.

This chain joins TRBV18 and TRBJ2-5, with D perhaps matching TRBD2 (6 bases). TRBJ2-7 explains the end of the DNA better; the J call may be wrong. The germline gives CDR1 KGHSH, CDR2 LQKENI. The CDR3 length is 15 residues. CDR3 bases: TGTGCCAGCTCACCAGGAGAGGAGGGCCCCTACGAGCAGTACTTC. Its translation is CASSPGEEGPYEQYF.

The V gene is TRBV30, the J gene TRBJ2-3; 7 nucleotides line up with TRBD2. Looked up from germline, CDR1 is GTSNPN and CDR2 is SVGIG (reference sequence). V was pared by 2 bases and J by 2 bases, with 4 bases of the junction left unmatched. This CDR3 has 14 amino acids. The CDR3: CAWSKLAFTDTQYF. In DNA, the CDR3 is TGTGCCTGGAGTAAACTAGCGTTCACAGATACGCAGTATTTT.

V usage is TRBV6-6 and J usage is TRBJ2-5; D unresolved. The better agreement between TRBJ2-7 and the DNA end casts doubt on the J call. The CDR3 consists of 12 residues. Germline loops: CDR1 MNHNY, CDR2 SVGAGI (reference sequence). DNA for the CDR3: TGTGCCAGCAGTTCCCTAGATAGCGAGCAGTACTTC. Translated: CASSSLDSEQYF.

The CDR3 reads CASSGTGNQPQHF. CDR3 DNA sequence: TGTGCCAGCAGTGGGACAGGCAATCAGCCCCAGCATTTT. The chain couples TRBV6-1 to TRBJ1-5, with D possibly being TRBD1 (6 bases). The V end was cut by 4 bases, the J end by 2 bases, with 6 bases between. The germline V gene has CDR1 MNHNS and CDR2 SASEGT. The CDR3 has 13 amino acids.

The genes are TRBV5-8 and TRBJ2-7, with TRBD1 matching 8 bases. This CDR3 has 13 amino acids. Germline V CDR1 and CDR2: SGHTS, YDEGEE. Unmatched junction bases numbered 4, after V lost 2 bases and J lost 6 bases. The CDR3 sequence is CASSFLTGVEQYF. CDR3 sequence (DNA): TGTGCCAGCAGCTTTCTGACAGGGGTCGAGCAGTACTTC.

The V call is TRBV30, the J call TRBJ2-7, with 8 positions matching TRBD1. V trimming: 4 bases; J trimming: 3 bases; junction bases outside the gene matches: 8. CDR1 and CDR2 from the germline V gene are GTSNPN and SVGIG (reference sequence). There are 14 residues in the CDR3. For the CDR3, the DNA is TGTGCCTGGACTACAGGGGGTTCTGTCTACGAGCAGTACTTC. Amino acids: CAWTTGGSVYEQYF.

J is TRBJ1-2 and V is TRBV4-2; 7 nucleotides agree with TRBD1. Germline CDR1 LGHNA, CDR2 YNFKEQ. The J segment lost 4 bases and the V segment lost 1 base, leaving 9 bases of the junction unmatched. CDR3 length: 16 amino acids. The CDR3 spells CASSQVEGARSYGYTF. CDR3 nucleotides: TGTGCCAGCAGCCAAGTCGAGGGGGCAAGGAGCTATGGCTACACCTTC.

The V call is TRBV27, the J call TRBJ1-2; D is unclear. V lost 6 bases to trimming and J lost 7 bases, with 12 bases between them. The CDR3 consists of 12 residues. Per the germline V gene, CDR1 is MNHEY and CDR2 is SMNVEV (reference sequence). CDR3 coding DNA: TGTGCCAGCAGCCCCCCCAGCGGTGGCTACACCTTC. It encodes CASSPPSGGYTF.

The CDR3 region is CASSLGQGGGPQHF. The CDR3 DNA follows: TGCGCCAGCAGCTTGGGACAAGGTGGAGGTCCCCAGCATTTT. The chain is built from TRBV5-1 and TRBJ1-5; D call uncertain. V was clipped by 0 bases and J by 10 bases, with 14 bases between them. The V gene's germline CDR1 is SGHRS and CDR2 YFSETQ. CDR3 length: 14 residues.

This clone was counted only a few times. The CDR3 DNA sequence: TGTGCCAGCAGTAGATCCACAGGGACCACCGGGGAGCTGTTTTTT. Translation: CASSRSTGTTGELFF. The chain couples TRBV25-1 to TRBJ2-2; D may be TRBD1 (6 bases). This CDR3 region has 15 residues. Germline V CDR1 and CDR2: MGHDK, SYGVNS. The V gene lost 5 bases and the J gene lost 4 bases, with 14 bases spanning the gap.

The chain uses TRBV19 and TRBJ2-7, with a weak D call TRBD1 (5 bases). V shed 5 bases and J shed 0 bases, with 20 bases lying between them. Germline CDR1 LNHDA, CDR2 SQIVND (reference sequence). The CDR3 loop spans 17 amino acids. The CDR3 DNA is TGTGCCAGTAGTGCCGACAGAAGGACAAAACCCTCCTACGAGCAGTACTTC. Translating gives CASSADRRTKPSYEQYF.